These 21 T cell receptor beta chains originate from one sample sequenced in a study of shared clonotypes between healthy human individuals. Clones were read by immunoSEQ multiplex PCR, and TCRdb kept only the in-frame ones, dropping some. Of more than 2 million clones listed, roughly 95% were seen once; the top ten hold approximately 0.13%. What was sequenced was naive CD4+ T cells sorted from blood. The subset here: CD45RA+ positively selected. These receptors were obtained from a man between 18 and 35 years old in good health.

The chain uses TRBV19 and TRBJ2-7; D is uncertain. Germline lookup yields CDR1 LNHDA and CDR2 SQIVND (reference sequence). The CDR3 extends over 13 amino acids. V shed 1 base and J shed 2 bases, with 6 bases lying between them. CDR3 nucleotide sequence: TGTGCCAGTAGTATAGGACCAACCTACGAGCAGTACTTC. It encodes CASSIGPTYEQYF. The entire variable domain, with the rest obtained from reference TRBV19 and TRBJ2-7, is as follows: DGGITQSPKYLFRKEGQNVTLSCEQNLNHDAMYWYRQDPGQGLRLIYYSQIVNDFQKGDIAEGYSVSREKKESFPLTVTSAQKNPTAFYLCASSIGPTYEQYFGPGTRLTVT.

The CDR3 is CASSLGLADNADTQYF. The CDR3 nucleotides read TGCGCCAGCAGCTTGGGACTAGCAGATAACGCAGATACGCAGTATTTT. The chain combines TRBV5-1 with TRBJ2-3, with 7 bases lining up with TRBD2. The CDR3 loop spans 16 amino acids. Trimming at V came to 0 bases and at J to 4 bases, leaving 8 bases not matched to a gene. Germline V lookup: CDR1 SGHRS, CDR2 YFSETQ.

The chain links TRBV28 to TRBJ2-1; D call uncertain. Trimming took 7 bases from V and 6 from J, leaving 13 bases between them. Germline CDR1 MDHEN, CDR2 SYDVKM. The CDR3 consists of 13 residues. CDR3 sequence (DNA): TGTGCCAGCACCACCAGGTTACCCAATGAGCAGTTCTTC. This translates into CASTTRLPNEQFF.

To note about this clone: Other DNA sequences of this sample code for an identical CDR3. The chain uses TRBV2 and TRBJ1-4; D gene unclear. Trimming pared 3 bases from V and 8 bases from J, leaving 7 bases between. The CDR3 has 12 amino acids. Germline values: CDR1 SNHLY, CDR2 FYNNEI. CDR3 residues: CASSETGEKLFF. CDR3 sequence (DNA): TGTGCCAGCAGTGAGACTGGCGAAAAACTGTTTTTT. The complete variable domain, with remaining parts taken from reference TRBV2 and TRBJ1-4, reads EPEVTQTPSHQVTQMGQEVILRCVPISNHLYFYWYRQILGQKVEFLVSFYNNEISEKSEIFDDQFSVERPDGSNFTLKIRSTKLEDSAMYFCASSETGEKLFFGSGTQLSVL.

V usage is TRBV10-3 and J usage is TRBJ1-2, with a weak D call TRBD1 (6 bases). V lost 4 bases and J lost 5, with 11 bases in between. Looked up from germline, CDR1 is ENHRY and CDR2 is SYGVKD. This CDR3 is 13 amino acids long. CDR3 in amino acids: CAISGQVEYGYTF. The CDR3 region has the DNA TGTGCCATCAGTGGACAGGTGGAGTATGGCTACACCTTC.

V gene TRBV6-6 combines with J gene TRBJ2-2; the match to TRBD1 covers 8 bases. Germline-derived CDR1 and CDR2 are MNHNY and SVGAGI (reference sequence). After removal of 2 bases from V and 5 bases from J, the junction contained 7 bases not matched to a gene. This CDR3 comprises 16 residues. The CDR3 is CASSYIRQGRTGELFF. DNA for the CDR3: TGTGCCAGCAGTTACATCCGACAGGGGAGAACCGGGGAGCTGTTTTTT.

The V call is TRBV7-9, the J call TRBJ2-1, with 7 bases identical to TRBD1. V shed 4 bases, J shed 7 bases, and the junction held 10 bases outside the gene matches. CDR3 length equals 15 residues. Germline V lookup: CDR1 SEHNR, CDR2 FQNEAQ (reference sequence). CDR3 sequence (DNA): TGTGCCAGCAGCTCTTCAGGGGGTTTAAGGAATGAGCAGTTCTTC. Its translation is CASSSSGGLRNEQFF.

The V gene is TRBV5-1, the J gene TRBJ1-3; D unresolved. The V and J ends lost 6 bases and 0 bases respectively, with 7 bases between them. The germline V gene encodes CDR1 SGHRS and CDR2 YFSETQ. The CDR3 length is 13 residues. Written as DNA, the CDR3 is TGCGCCAGCACGAACCCCTCTGGAAACACCATATATTTT. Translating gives CASTNPSGNTIYF.

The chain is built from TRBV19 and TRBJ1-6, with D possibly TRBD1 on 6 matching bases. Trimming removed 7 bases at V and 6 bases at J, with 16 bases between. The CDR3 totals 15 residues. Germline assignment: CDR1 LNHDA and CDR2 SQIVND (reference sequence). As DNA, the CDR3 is TGTGCCAGTAACCCCGCCAGGGGCCGTAATTCACCCCTCCACTTT. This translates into CASNPARGRNSPLHF.

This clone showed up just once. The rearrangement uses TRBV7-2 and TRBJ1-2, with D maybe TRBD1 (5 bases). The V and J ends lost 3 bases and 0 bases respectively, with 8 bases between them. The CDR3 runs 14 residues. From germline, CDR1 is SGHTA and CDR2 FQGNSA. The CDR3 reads CASSFGGTNYGYTF. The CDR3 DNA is TGTGCCAGCAGCTTTGGGGGGACTAACTATGGCTACACCTTC.

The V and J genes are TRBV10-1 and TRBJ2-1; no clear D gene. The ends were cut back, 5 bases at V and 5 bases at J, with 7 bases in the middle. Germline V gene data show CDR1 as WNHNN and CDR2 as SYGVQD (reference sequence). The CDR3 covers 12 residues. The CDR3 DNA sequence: TGCGCCAGCAGTAAAGGGAACAATGAGCAGTTCTTC. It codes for CASSKGNNEQFF.

This CDR3 is CASTSGTLGNTIYF. DNA of the CDR3: TGTGCCAGCACCTCCGGGACGCTCGGAAACACCATATATTTT. V gene TRBV28 combines with J gene TRBJ1-3; D possibly corresponds to TRBD1 (5 bases). The CDR3 sequence is 14 residues long. The V gene's germline CDR1 is MDHEN and CDR2 SYDVKM. V was trimmed by 7 bases and J by 4 bases, leaving 14 bases between them.

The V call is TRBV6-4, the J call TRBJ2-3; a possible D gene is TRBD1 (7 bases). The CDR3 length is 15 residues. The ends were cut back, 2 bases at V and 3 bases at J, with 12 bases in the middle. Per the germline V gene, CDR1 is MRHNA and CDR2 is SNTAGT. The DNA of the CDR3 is TGTGCCAGCAGTGACGGAGGGGGCCGTACAGATACGCAGTATTTT. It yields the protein CASSDGGGRTDTQYF.

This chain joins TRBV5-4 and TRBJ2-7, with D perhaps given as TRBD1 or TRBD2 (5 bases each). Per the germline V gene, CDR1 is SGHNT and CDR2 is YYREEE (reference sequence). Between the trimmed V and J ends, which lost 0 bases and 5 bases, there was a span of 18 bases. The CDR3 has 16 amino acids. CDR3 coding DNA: TGTGCCAGCAGCTTGGCGGCAGGGAGCTACAACAACGAGCAGTACTTC. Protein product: CASSLAAGSYNNEQYF.

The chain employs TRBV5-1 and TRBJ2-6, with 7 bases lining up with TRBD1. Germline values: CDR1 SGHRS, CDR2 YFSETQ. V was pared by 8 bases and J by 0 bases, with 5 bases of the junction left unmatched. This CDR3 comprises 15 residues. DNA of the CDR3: TGCGCCAGTACGGGACAGCCCTCTGGGGCCAACGTCCTGACTTTC. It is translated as CASTGQPSGANVLTF.

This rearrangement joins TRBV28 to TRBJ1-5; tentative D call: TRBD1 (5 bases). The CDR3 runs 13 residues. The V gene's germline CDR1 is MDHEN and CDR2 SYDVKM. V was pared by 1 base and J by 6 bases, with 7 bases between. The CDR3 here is CASSLSGPQPQHF. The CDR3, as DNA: TGTGCCAGCAGTTTATCGGGGCCTCAGCCCCAGCATTTT.

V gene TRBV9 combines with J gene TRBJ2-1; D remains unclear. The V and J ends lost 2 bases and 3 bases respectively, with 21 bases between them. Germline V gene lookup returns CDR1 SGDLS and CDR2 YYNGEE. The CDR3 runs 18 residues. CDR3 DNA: TGTGCCAGCAGCGTCCAGATACCGGGCCCCGGTAACTACAATGAGCAGTTCTTC. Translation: CASSVQIPGPGNYNEQFF.

DNA for the CDR3: TGTGCCAGCAGCTTAGGCCCGACTGGCTCCTACAATGAGCAGTTCTTC. The encoded protein is CASSLGPTGSYNEQFF. The V gene is TRBV7-2, the J gene TRBJ2-1; D ambiguous. Germline loops: CDR1 SGHTA, CDR2 FQGNSA. The CDR3 consists of 16 residues. V dropped 1 base and J dropped 0 bases, with 10 bases sitting between them.

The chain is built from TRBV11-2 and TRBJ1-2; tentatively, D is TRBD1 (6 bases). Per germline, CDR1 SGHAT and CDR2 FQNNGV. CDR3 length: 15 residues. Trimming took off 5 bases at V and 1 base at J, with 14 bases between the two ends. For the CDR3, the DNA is TGTGCCAGCAGCAACGACAGGTTCTTTAACTATGGCTACACCTTC. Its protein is CASSNDRFFNYGYTF.

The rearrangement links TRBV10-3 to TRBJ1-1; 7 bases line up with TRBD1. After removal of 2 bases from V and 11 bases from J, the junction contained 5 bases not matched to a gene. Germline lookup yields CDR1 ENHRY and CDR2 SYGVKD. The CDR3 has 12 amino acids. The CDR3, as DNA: TGTGCCATCAGTGAGCCGACAGGGTACGCTTTCTTT. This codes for CAISEPTGYAFF.

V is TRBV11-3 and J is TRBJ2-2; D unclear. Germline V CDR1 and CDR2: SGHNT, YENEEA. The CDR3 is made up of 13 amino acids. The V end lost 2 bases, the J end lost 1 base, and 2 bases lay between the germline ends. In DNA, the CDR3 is TGTGCCAGCAGCTTATTGAACACCGGGGAGCTGTTTTTT. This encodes CASSLLNTGELFF.